Listed below are T cell receptor beta chains from one sample, sequenced in a study of T-cell memory formation after mild COVID-19. MiXCR, applied by TCRdb to the 5' RACE reads, yields one record per CDR3 protein. This table holds about 430,000 distinct CDR3 sequences, 24% found once. Sequencing was performed on PBMCs or a T cell subset sorted from them (not recorded which). The receptor source for this set is an adult woman who had mild COVID-19 (a few samples of this study predate the infection). Cell type and time point are not known. Both conserved end residues are part of each CDR3. D genes are given only for firm matches. The listing skips clone size in some rows; elsewhere it reads once, few, many or a size class.

v_call	j_call	clone_size	d_call	cdr3_nt	cdr3_aa
TRBV5-1	TRBJ2-5	few	TRBD2	TGCGCCAGCAGCTTGGCTAGCGGGAGTAGCGAGACCCAGTACTTC	CASSLASGSSETQYF
TRBV19	TRBJ1-1	.	.	TGTGCCAGTAGTATTTGGGGGCTTGAAGCTTTCTTT	CASSIWGLEAFF
TRBV9	TRBJ2-3	.	TRBD2	TGTGCCAGCTCAGTAGTAGCGGGTGGCACAGATACGCAGTATTTT	CASSVVAGGTDTQYF
TRBV5-5	TRBJ1-1	.	TRBD1	TGTGCCAGCAGCTTCGGGACAGGGAACGAAGCTTTCTTT	CASSFGTGNEAFF
TRBV6-2/TRBV6-3	TRBJ2-6	few	.	TGTGCCAGCAGTTACGCGGATTCTGGGGCCAACGTCCTGACTTTC	CASSYADSGANVLTF
TRBV12-3/TRBV12-4	TRBJ2-7	few	TRBD1	TGTGCCACCAAGACGGACAGGGGGTACGAGCAGTACTTC	CATKTDRGYEQYF
TRBV12-3/TRBV12-4	TRBJ2-6	many	TRBD1	TGTGCCAGCAGTCGGACAGGGGAGGCCGGGGCCAACGTCCTGACTTTC	CASSRTGEAGANVLTF
TRBV6-5	TRBJ2-5	.	.	TGTGCCAGCAGTTACTCGGGAGAGAACCAGTACTTC	CASSYSGENQYF
TRBV7-8	TRBJ2-5	.	TRBD1	TGTGCCAGCAGCTCCGGGACAGGGAGTAGAGAGACCCAGTACTTC	CASSSGTGSRETQYF
TRBV12-3/TRBV12-4	TRBJ2-1	few	TRBD1	TGTGCCAGCAGTCCGGGACAGGGGATCGGGAATGAGCAGTTCTTC	CASSPGQGIGNEQFF
TRBV4-3	TRBJ2-1	many	.	TGCGCCAGCAGCCAAGAGTATAGGAATGAGCAGTTCTTC	CASSQEYRNEQFF
TRBV4-3	TRBJ2-1	few	.	TGCGCCAGCAGCCAAGAGTCGGCCTCCTACAATGAGCAGTTCTTC	CASSQESASYNEQFF
TRBV27	TRBJ2-1	.	.	TGTGCCAGCAGCCCTCCCTTGATCGGTGCCTACAATGAGCAGTTCTTC	CASSPPLIGAYNEQFF
TRBV6-2/TRBV6-3	TRBJ1-2	few	.	TGTGCCAGCAGATCGCAGGGCGAGGATGGCTACACCTTC	CASRSQGEDGYTF
TRBV20-1	TRBJ1-5	.	.	TGCAGTGCTAGGGGGGGTATAGGCAATCAGCCCCAGCATTTT	CSARGGIGNQPQHF
TRBV6-6	TRBJ2-7	few	.	TGTGCCAGCACCAAGAGCTCCTACGAGCAGTACTTC	CASTKSSYEQYF
TRBV29-1	TRBJ1-1	.	.	TGCAGCGTTGAAGACCAAAGCCCAGAAGCTTTCTTT	CSVEDQSPEAFF
TRBV15	TRBJ2-1	.	TRBD1	TGTGCCACCAGCAGAGATGGGACAGGGGGCTATGAGCAGTTCTTC	CATSRDGTGGYEQFF
TRBV6-1	TRBJ1-1	.	.	TGTGCCAGCAGCAGGCAGACTATTAGAATGAACACTGAAGCTTTCTTT	CASSRQTIRMNTEAFF
TRBV24-1	TRBJ2-3	.	.	TGTGCCACCCAAGAAGACCGTAACACAGATACGCAGTATTTT	CATQEDRNTDTQYF
TRBV4-1	TRBJ2-7	.	TRBD1	TGCGCCAGCAGCAGACGACCGACAGGGAGCTCCTACGAGCAGTACTTC	CASSRRPTGSSYEQYF
TRBV6-6	TRBJ2-1	.	.	TGTGCCAGCAGTTACTTGGGGGGGCAATACAATGAGCAGTTCTTC	CASSYLGGQYNEQFF
TRBV15	TRBJ2-2	.	.	TGTGCCACCAACGCGGGGCCATCCGCGAACACCGGGGAGCTGTTTTTT	CATNAGPSANTGELFF
TRBV6-2/TRBV6-3	TRBJ1-1	once	TRBD1	TGTGCCAGCAGGGGACAGGGCACGAACACTGAAGCTTTCTTT	CASRGQGTNTEAFF
TRBV5-1	TRBJ1-6	.	.	TGCGCCAGCAGCTTGGTCTTGGGGGGCCGATCACCCCTCCACTTT	CASSLVLGGRSPLHF
TRBV6-6	TRBJ2-7	.	TRBD1	TGTGCCAGCAACGACAGGGACTACGAGCAGTACTTC	CASNDRDYEQYF
TRBV5-1	TRBJ1-1	few	.	TGCGCCAGCAGCTTGGGATGGGAGAACACTGAAGCTTTCTTT	CASSLGWENTEAFF
TRBV20-1	TRBJ1-1	few	.	TGCAGTGCCGGCCGAGAGGAGGGAGCTTTCTTT	CSAGREEGAFF
TRBV20-1	TRBJ2-3	.	TRBD2	TGCAGTGCTCTCGGGGGGGTGTTAGATACGCAGTATTTT	CSALGGVLDTQYF
TRBV6-1	TRBJ1-4	.	.	TGTGCCAGCAGTCCCTGGACGGATATTCATGAAAAACTGTTTTTT	CASSPWTDIHEKLFF
TRBV2	TRBJ2-2	.	TRBD1	TGTGCCAGCAGAGGGGGCGAACCCGGGGAGCTGTTTTTT	CASRGGEPGELFF
TRBV30	TRBJ2-7	.	TRBD2	TGTGCCTGGAGTGTACGCGTAAGGGACTATTTCTTC	CAWSVRVRDYFF
TRBV11-2	TRBJ2-3	few	.	TGTGCCACCGCCCCCGGGCGACAGGGCACAGATACGCAGTATTTT	CATAPGRQGTDTQYF
TRBV12-3/TRBV12-4	TRBJ2-1	.	.	TGTGCCAGCAGCTTCTCCTGGAGGGCTACTTCGTTCTTC	CASSFSWRATSFF
TRBV5-1	TRBJ2-7	.	TRBD2	TGCGCCAGCAGCCCGCGGGGAGGGGACGAGCAGTACTTC	CASSPRGGDEQYF
TRBV6-6	TRBJ1-5	few	.	TGTGCCAGCACCTTTGGGGCTTGGGGAAGCAATCAGCCCCAGCATTTT	CASTFGAWGSNQPQHF
TRBV6-6	TRBJ2-1	.	.	TGTGCCAGCACTTACTTGGAATACAATGAGCAGTTCTTC	CASTYLEYNEQFF
TRBV6-5	TRBJ2-2	.	.	TGTGCCAGCAGTCCTGTCTCGACCGGGGAGCTGTTTTTT	CASSPVSTGELFF
TRBV20-1	TRBJ2-2	few	.	TGCAGTGCTCCGGAGACTAACACCGGGGAGCTGTTTTTT	CSAPETNTGELFF
TRBV12-3/TRBV12-4	TRBJ2-7	.	.	TGTGCCAGCAGTTCGGACAGCTTCAACGAGCAGTACTTC	CASSSDSFNEQYF
TRBV4-1	TRBJ1-1	few	TRBD1	TGCGCCAGCAGGAGGGGGCTCCTCACTGAAGCTTTCTTT	CASRRGLLTEAFF
TRBV6-5	TRBJ1-4	.	.	TGTGCCAGCAGCCCGGACGGTTATAATGAAAAACTGTTTTTT	CASSPDGYNEKLFF
TRBV7-9	TRBJ1-2	.	TRBD1	TGTGCCAGCAGCTCGGGGACAGAGTCGCACGGCACCTTC	CASSSGTESHGTF
TRBV24-1	TRBJ2-3	few	TRBD2	TGTGCCACGAAGAACCCTAGCGGGAGTTTGGCAGATACGCAGTATTTT	CATKNPSGSLADTQYF
TRBV25-1	TRBJ1-2	.	.	TGTGCCAGCAGTGCCATGCTGGGGACGGGAGCTAACTATGGCTACACCTTC	CASSAMLGTGANYGYTF
TRBV12-3/TRBV12-4	TRBJ1-5	.	.	TGTGCCAGCAGCCCGGGGGGGACCCAGCCCCAGCATTTT	CASSPGGTQPQHF
TRBV20-1	TRBJ1-5	.	.	TGCAGTGCTAGAGGCAGGACAGCCGATCAGCCCCAGCATTTT	CSARGRTADQPQHF
TRBV9	TRBJ2-3	few	TRBD2	TGTGCCAGCAGCGTAGTTGGAGCGGGGGGCACAGATACGCAGTATTTT	CASSVVGAGGTDTQYF
TRBV5-1	TRBJ2-4	few	.	TGCGCCAGCAGCTTGTCGCAGCCTGGGAACATTCAGTACTTC	CASSLSQPGNIQYF
TRBV18	TRBJ1-1	few	.	TGTGCCAGCTCACTAGGCGAGGGTTTGAACACTGAAGCTTTCTTT	CASSLGEGLNTEAFF
TRBV27	TRBJ1-2	.	TRBD1	TGTGCCAGCAGTAGGACAGGGGATGCCCCCTCTCAAAGTGGCTACACCTTC	CASSRTGDAPSQSGYTF
TRBV4-2	TRBJ2-3	few	.	TGTGCCAGCAGCCAATTTTTGGGGGTGGATACGCAGTATTTT	CASSQFLGVDTQYF
TRBV12-3/TRBV12-4	TRBJ1-3	.	.	TGTGCCAGCAGGCCCTCACAGACCCCCTTGGGGAACACCATATATTTT	CASRPSQTPLGNTIYF
TRBV6-2/TRBV6-3	TRBJ1-5	.	.	TGTGCCAGCAGTTACGATGTCTTGAACGGGGACTATAGCAATCAGCCCCAGCATTTT	CASSYDVLNGDYSNQPQHF
TRBV3-1	TRBJ2-5	few	.	TGTGCCAGCAGCCAAGGCGGAGCCCCCGCGGTGGAGACCCAGTACTTC	CASSQGGAPAVETQYF